The source of this TCR beta chain is a study of post-analysis software for immune sequencing data. Study findings and constraints: Among four to six TRBV segments more frequent in patients than controls were TRBV5-6, TRBV5-1 and TRBV20-1.

Presence of unique molecular identifiers characterized the TCR beta cDNA libraries. TCRdb used MiXCR to reprocess the PCR reads, holding one entry per CDR3 protein. The table includes 700,000 to 900,000 distinct CDR3 sequences, about 45% detected once. From germline, CDR1 is SGHTA and CDR2 FQGTGA. CDR3 length: 16 residues. Trimming at V came to 3 bases and at J to 5 bases, leaving 6 bases not matched to a gene. A note on this clonotype: Its antigen is still unknown.

This TCR was sampled from a girl between 10 and 17 years old with multiple sclerosis. Sequenced material: blood. The chain uses TRBV7-3 and TRBJ2-3; TRBD2 matches at 12 bases. The CDR3 bases are TGTGCCAGCAGCTTCGGACTAGCGGGGATGGGAGATACGCAGTATTTT. It encodes CASSFGLAGMGDTQYF.